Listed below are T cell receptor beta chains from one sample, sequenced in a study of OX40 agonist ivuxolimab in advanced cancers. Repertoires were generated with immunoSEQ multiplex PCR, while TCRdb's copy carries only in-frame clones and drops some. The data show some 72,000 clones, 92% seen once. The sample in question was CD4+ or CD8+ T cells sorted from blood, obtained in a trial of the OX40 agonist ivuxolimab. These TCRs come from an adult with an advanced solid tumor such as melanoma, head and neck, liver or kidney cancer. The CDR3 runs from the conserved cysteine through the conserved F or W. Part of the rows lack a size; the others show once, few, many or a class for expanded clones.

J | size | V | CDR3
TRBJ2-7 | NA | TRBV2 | CASSTGQGAYEQYF
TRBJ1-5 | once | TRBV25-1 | CASSTATNQPQHF
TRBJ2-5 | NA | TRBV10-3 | CAISELTSGSRETQYF
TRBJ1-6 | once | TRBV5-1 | CASSQDRVNSPLHF
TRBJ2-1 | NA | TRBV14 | CASSRREWGKFYNEQFF
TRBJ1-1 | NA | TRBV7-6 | CASSKEMNTEAFF
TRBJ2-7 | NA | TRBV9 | CASSGPGPTYEQYF
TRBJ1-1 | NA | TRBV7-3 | CASSLARGSNTEAFF
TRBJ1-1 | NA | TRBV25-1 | CASGLGQNTEAFF
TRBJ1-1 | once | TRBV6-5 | CASSYGTGWNEAFF
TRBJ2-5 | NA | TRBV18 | CASSPGGQETQYF
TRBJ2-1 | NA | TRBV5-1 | CASSLQEGGPYNEQFF
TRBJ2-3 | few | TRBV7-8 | CASSAGLAGDSPYF
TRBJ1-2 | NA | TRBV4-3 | CASSHLPGQGSWRGYTF
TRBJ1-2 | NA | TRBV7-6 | CASSLAQGAGYTF
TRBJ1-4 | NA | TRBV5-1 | CASSLGQGARVTNEKLFF
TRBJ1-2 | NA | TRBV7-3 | CASSLTDRGDGYTF
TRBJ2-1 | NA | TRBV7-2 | CASSLDRGTYNEQFF
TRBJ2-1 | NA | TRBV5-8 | CASSLEVLAGGPGEQFF
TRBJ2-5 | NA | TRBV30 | CAWSVGGTETQYF
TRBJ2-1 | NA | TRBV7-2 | CASSSGKGSLEQFF
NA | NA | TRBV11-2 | CASSALSGGGVGRIYEQYF
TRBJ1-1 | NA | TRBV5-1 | CASSLGQGSTEAFF
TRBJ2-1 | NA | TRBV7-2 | CASSLMFLAGGYNEQFF
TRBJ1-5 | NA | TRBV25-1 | CASSDRGAQNQPQHF
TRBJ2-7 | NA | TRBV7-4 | CASSTRTGSSYEQYF
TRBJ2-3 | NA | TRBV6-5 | CASSYSASTDTQYF
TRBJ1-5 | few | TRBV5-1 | CASSLGQGGHQPQHF
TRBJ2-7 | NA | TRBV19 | CASSTIPGTAYEQYF
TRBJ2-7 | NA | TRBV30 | CAWSVLDRGYEQYF
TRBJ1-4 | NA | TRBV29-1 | CSGQTGATNEKLFF
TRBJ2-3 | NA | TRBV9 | CASSAPGFTDTQYF
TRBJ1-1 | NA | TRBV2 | CASSVRQGWDTEAFF
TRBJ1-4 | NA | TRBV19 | CASSKIPGQGNEKLFF
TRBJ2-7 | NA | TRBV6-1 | CAISDLQEGEQYF
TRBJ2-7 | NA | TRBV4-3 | CASSHYLTGDSYEQYF
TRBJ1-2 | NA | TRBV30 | CAWRPVKGYNYGYTF
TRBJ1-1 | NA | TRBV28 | CASSDNQGARGTEAFF
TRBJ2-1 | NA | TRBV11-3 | CASSKEGREGQDEQFF
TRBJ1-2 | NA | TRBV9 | CASSVLTGLKGYTF
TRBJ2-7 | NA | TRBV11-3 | CASSSSRQVQYF
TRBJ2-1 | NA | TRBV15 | CATAVLTGWSSGRLDEQFF
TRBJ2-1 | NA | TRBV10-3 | CAISDGQGRHEQFF
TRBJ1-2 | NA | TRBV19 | CASSPWDIRGYTF
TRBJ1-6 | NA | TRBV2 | CASGRANSPLHF